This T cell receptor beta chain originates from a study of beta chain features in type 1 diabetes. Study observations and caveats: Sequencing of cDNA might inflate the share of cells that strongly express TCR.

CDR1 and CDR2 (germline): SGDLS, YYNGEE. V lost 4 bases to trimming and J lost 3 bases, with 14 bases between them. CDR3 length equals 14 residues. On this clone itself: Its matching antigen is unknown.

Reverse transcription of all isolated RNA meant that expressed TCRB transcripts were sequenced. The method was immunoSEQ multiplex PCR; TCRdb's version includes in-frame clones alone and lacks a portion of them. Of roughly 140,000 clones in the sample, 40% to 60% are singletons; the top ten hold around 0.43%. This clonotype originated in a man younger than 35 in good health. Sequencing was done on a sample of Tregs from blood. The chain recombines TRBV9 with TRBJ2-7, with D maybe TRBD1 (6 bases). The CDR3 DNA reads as TGTGCCAGCAGCCCCAGGGGTGGCTACTACGAGCAGTACTTC. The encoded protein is CASSPRGGYYEQYF.